Listed below are T cell receptor beta chains from one sample, sequenced in a study of blood T cell repertoires in COVID-19. Generated by immunoSEQ multiplex PCR, the TCRdb table keeps only in-frame clones and is missing some. The sample yields some 270,000 clones, 80% to 90% seen once. Material for sequencing was PBMCs or T cells enriched from blood (not recorded which). These receptors all stem from a woman aged 30 to 39 who had recovered from COVID-19. CDR3s include the opening cysteine and the closing phenylalanine or tryptophan. Fields, in order: V gene, clone size, D gene, J gene, CDR3 protein, CDR3 DNA. A D gene is named only where the DNA matches it firmly. Size is stated for part of the rows, as once, few or many counts, or as a class when the clone is expanded.

TRBV5-1	-	TRBD2	TRBJ2-7	CASSFGTPTFSGSYEQYF	TGCGCCAGCAGTTTTGGGACACCGACCTTTAGCGGGAGTTACGAGCAGTACTTC
TRBV6-5	many	TRBD1	TRBJ2-1	CASSYRTTGGRFF	TGTGCCAGCAGTTACAGAACGACAGGGGGTCGGTTCTTC
TRBV6-5	-	-	TRBJ2-7	CASSYGGTSYEQYF	TGTGCCAGCAGTTACGGCGGAACCTCCTACGAGCAGTACTTC
TRBV5-4	-	-	TRBJ2-7	CASSQRGSSYEQYF	TGTGCCAGCAGTCAAAGGGGCAGCTCCTACGAGCAGTACTTC
TRBV5-1	-	-	TRBJ2-7	CASSLGEYEQYF	TGCGCCAGCAGCTTGGGAGAATACGAGCAGTACTTC
TRBV3-1/TRBV3-2	many	TRBD1	TRBJ2-2	CASSQGDRDTGELFF	TGTGCCAGCAGCCAAGGCGACAGGGACACCGGGGAGCTGTTTTTT
TRBV2	-	TRBD1	TRBJ1-1	CASSDRGRQGSTEAFF	TGTGCCAGCAGCGACAGGGGACGCCAAGGGAGCACTGAAGCTTTCTTT
TRBV11-2	-	TRBD1	TRBJ1-5	CASSLTGGGNQPQHF	TGTGCCAGCAGCTTAACAGGGGGAGGGAATCAGCCCCAGCATTTT
TRBV13	-	TRBD1	TRBJ2-1	CASSLLDRGRPVTYEQFF	TGTGCCAGCAGCTTACTGGACAGGGGACGGCCTGTAACATATGAGCAGTTCTTC
TRBV19	-	TRBD2	TRBJ2-7	CASSTRPGLAINEQYF	TGTGCCAGTAGTACTAGACCGGGACTAGCGATCAACGAGCAGTACTTC
TRBV5-1	few	TRBD1	TRBJ1-5	CASREEDRPNQPQHF	TGCGCCAGCAGAGAAGAGGACAGGCCAAATCAGCCCCAGCATTTT
TRBV3-1/TRBV3-2	-	TRBD1	TRBJ2-6	CASSQDPGTVPSGANVLTF	TGTGCCAGCAGCCAAGATCCAGGGACAGTTCCCTCTGGGGCCAACGTCCTGACTTTC
TRBV5-1	-	TRBD1	TRBJ1-2	CASSLAQGASYGYTF	TGCGCCAGCAGCTTGGCCCAGGGGGCCAGCTATGGCTACACCTTC
TRBV6-5	-	-	TRBJ2-1	CASSYANEQFF	TGTGCCAGCAGTTACGCGAATGAGCAGTTCTTC
TRBV10-3	-	-	TRBJ1-6	CAISDPKGVDSPLHF	TGTGCCATCAGTGACCCAAAGGGGGTGGACTCACCCCTCCACTTT
TRBV7-9	once	TRBD1	TRBJ1-4	CASSTTGGAGEKLFF	TGTGCCAGCAGCACGACAGGGGGCGCGGGTGAAAAACTGTTTTTT
TRBV24-1	-	-	TRBJ2-2	CATADSERDTGELFF	TGTGCCACCGCTGACTCGGAGAGGGACACCGGGGAGCTGTTTTTT
TRBV19	once	-	TRBJ1-1	CAPGGGQGTEAFF	TGTGCCCCTGGGGGAGGGCAGGGCACTGAAGCTTTCTTT
TRBV19	-	TRBD2	TRBJ2-3	CASSLASGGAGTDTQYF	TGTGCCAGTAGTTTAGCTAGCGGGGGGGCGGGCACAGATACGCAGTATTTT
TRBV7-9	-	-	TRBJ1-3	CASSLEAGNSGNTIYF	TGTGCCAGCAGCTTAGAAGCAGGGAACTCTGGAAACACCATATATTTT
TRBV6-5	-	-	TRBJ2-5	CASMDKNGETQYF	TGTGCCAGCATGGATAAGAACGGGGAGACCCAGTACTTC
TRBV30	-	-	TRBJ1-1	CAWSVSFSRGTEAFF	TGTGCCTGGAGTGTTAGTTTCTCCCGCGGCACTGAAGCTTTCTTT
TRBV11-2	once	TRBD1	TRBJ1-2	CASSPSAGQFYGYTF	TGTGCCAGCAGCCCCTCTGCGGGACAGTTTTATGGCTACACCTTC
TRBV7-2	-	TRBD2	TRBJ2-3	CASSMERGSTDTQYF	TGTGCCAGCAGCATGGAGCGGGGTTCCACAGATACGCAGTATTTT
TRBV5-1	-	TRBD2	TRBJ2-1	CASSFELALNEQFF	TGCGCCAGCAGCTTCGAACTAGCGTTGAATGAGCAGTTCTTC
TRBV15	-	TRBD2	TRBJ2-3	CATSPHLVAGGTDTQYF	TGTGCCACCAGCCCTCACTTAGTAGCGGGAGGCACAGATACGCAGTATTTT
TRBV6-5	-	-	TRBJ2-1	CASSPSSSYNEQFF	TGTGCCAGCAGTCCTAGCTCCTCCTACAATGAGCAGTTCTTC
TRBV5-4	-	TRBD2	TRBJ2-2	CASSPGGTATGELFF	TGTGCCAGCAGCCCGGGGGGGACGGCCACCGGGGAGCTGTTTTTT
TRBV29-1	few	-	TRBJ2-7	CSGLGATSYEQYF	TGCAGCGGGTTGGGAGCCACCTCCTACGAGCAGTACTTC
TRBV28	-	TRBD1	TRBJ2-7	CASSQTTGGNEQYF	TGTGCCAGCAGTCAAACGACAGGGGGCAACGAGCAGTACTTC
TRBV5-1	-	TRBD1	TRBJ1-1	CASSPGPGGTEAFF	TGCGCCAGCAGCCCGGGTCCAGGGGGAACTGAAGCTTTCTTT
TRBV19	-	-	TRBJ2-3	CASSIRGGKDTQYF	TGTGCCAGTAGTATACGTGGGGGGAAAGATACGCAGTATTTT
TRBV19	-	-	TRBJ2-2	CASPRGNTGELFF	TGTGCCAGCCCCCGGGGGAACACCGGGGAGCTGTTTTTT
TRBV15	-	-	TRBJ1-3	CATSRLQGPGNTIYF	TGTGCCACCAGCAGATTACAGGGTCCTGGAAACACCATATATTTT
TRBV15	-	TRBD1	TRBJ1-2	CATSRAGQSVNYGYTF	TGTGCCACCAGCAGAGCGGGACAGAGTGTTAACTATGGCTACACCTTC
TRBV14	-	-	TRBJ1-5	CASSQGGVGQPQHF	TGTGCCAGCAGCCAAGGGGGGGTAGGTCAGCCCCAGCATTTT